The 10 T cell receptor beta chains in this list originate from one sample, sequenced in a study of T cell changes during pregnancy in multiple sclerosis (dated by TCRdb to between 2017 and 2020). Libraries came from the immunoSEQ multiplex PCR assay. Entries here come from immuneACCESS through TCRdb and include only in-frame sequences with V and J called. Some clones fail to appear in such tables; in the studies checked, an unresolved V gene covers under half of the shortfall, and the cause of the remainder is unknown. The sample table lists some 60,000 clones, 85% to 95% of them with a count of one. Less than 0.45% of the sample is held by the ten biggest clonotypes. Sample: CD4+ T cells from peripheral blood mononuclear cells, taken before pregnancy. Every receptor here comes from a female donor with multiple sclerosis, enrolled in a pregnancy study.

The genes are TRBV28 and TRBJ2-7; D is perhaps TRBD1 (6 bases). V lost 5 bases, J lost 1 base, and 12 bases lay in between. The CDR3 is made up of 14 amino acids. Germline loops: CDR1 MDHEN, CDR2 SYDVKM. CDR3 bases: TGTGCCAGCAGTGAGACAGGTTTTTCCTACGAGCAGTACTTC. Its protein is CASSETGFSYEQYF.

The chain links TRBV7-2 to TRBJ2-4; 8 bases line up with TRBD2. Germline V gives CDR1 SGHTA, CDR2 FQGNSA. The CDR3 has 14 amino acids. The V and J ends lost 4 bases and 6 bases, in that order; junction bases with no gene match: 5. The CDR3 loop reads CASSYSSGLNIQYF. CDR3 bases: TGTGCCAGCAGCTACTCTAGCGGGCTAAACATTCAGTACTTC.

This sequence joins TRBV9 and TRBJ2-1, with D possibly being TRBD2 (5 bases). This CDR3 is 16 amino acids long. Germline V gene lookup returns CDR1 SGDLS and CDR2 YYNGEE. Trimming left V 3 bases short and J 0 bases short, with 13 bases between. The CDR3 region has the DNA TGTGCCAGCAGCGCCGATGACTACCCCTCCTACAATGAGCAGTTCTTC. Its protein product is CASSADDYPSYNEQFF. Drawing the rest from reference TRBV9 and TRBJ2-1, the complete variable domain is DSGVTQTPKHLITATGQRVTLRCSPRSGDLSVYWYQQSLDQGLQFLIQYYNGEERAKGNILERFSAQQFPDLHSELNLSSLELGDSALYFCASSADDYPSYNEQFFGPGTRLTVL.

In this sample, this clone turned up once. The rearrangement uses TRBV7-3 and TRBJ1-1; 7 bases are a match to TRBD1. The CDR3 totals 15 residues. Germline V gene lookup returns CDR1 SGHTA and CDR2 FQGTGA. After removal of 5 bases from V and 1 base from J, the junction contained 7 bases not matched to a gene. For the CDR3, the DNA is TGTGCCAGCAGCCCACAGGGGCTGGGGAACACTGAAGCTTTCTTT. This sequence encodes CASSPQGLGNTEAFF.

The sample holds a few counts of this clone. The chain uses TRBV21-1 and TRBJ2-1; TRBD1, the D gene given by the table, was not confirmed from the DNA. TRBV21-1 is described as a pseudogene. This CDR3 spans 16 amino acids. The CDR3 protein is CASRKGTGGLDNEQFF. The CDR3, as DNA: TGTGCCAGCAGAAAGGGGACAGGGGGCCTTGACAATGAGCAGTTCTTC.

This CDR3 reads CASSSPQRDYNEQFF. The CDR3 coding sequence is TGTGCCAGCAGCTCACCACAGCGGGACTACAATGAGCAGTTCTTC. This rearrangement joins TRBV11-3 to TRBJ2-1; TRBD2 matches at 7 bases. Germline lookup yields CDR1 SGHNT and CDR2 YENEEA. There are 15 residues in the CDR3. Unmatched junction bases numbered 6, after V lost 4 bases and J lost 3 bases.

The gene calls are TRBV10-2 and TRBJ1-2, with unresolved D. Germline V CDR1 and CDR2: WSHSY, SAAADI. The CDR3 totals 14 residues. V shed 3 bases and J shed 3 bases, with 11 bases lying between them. CDR3 protein: CASSDIAHYYGYTF. The CDR3, as DNA: TGCGCCAGCAGTGATATCGCCCACTACTATGGCTACACCTTC.

This clone was counted between two and nine times. At one of its ends the junction is not consistent with the germline gene, which may arise from a read error. The rearrangement uses TRBV7-7 and TRBJ1-1; TRBD1 aligns across 7 bases. Germline V gene sequence: CDR1 SSHAT, CDR2 FNYEAQ (reference sequence). The CDR3 spans 13 residues. The CDR3 DNA sequence: TGTGCTAGCAGCCGGGACAGTAACACTGAAGCTTTCTTT. Translated: CASSRDSNTEAFF.

This chain uses TRBV15 with TRBJ1-4, with D tentatively TRBD1 (5 bases). CDR1 LNHNV and CDR2 YYDKDF come from the germline V gene (reference sequence). The CDR3 consists of 14 residues. The V gene lost 5 bases and the J gene lost 4 bases, with 11 bases spanning the gap. CDR3 sequence: CATSFGTLNEKLFF. In DNA form, the CDR3 reads TGTGCCACCAGCTTCGGGACTCTTAATGAAAAACTGTTTTTT.

The sample holds one count of this clone. The chain couples TRBV6-6 to TRBJ2-7; 7 bases are shared with TRBD2. The CDR3 loop spans 15 amino acids. The V segment lost 6 bases and the J segment 3 bases; nucleotides outside the gene matches: 11. Germline CDR1 MNHNY, CDR2 SVGAGI (reference sequence). In nucleotides, the CDR3 is TGTGCCAGCAGACAAACTCTAGCGGTCGGCTACGAGCAGTACTTC. It codes for CASRQTLAVGYEQYF.